The 19 T cell receptor beta chains reported below all come from one sample, sequenced in a study of radiotherapy plus CTLA-4 blockade in lung cancer. The method was immunoSEQ multiplex PCR; TCRdb's version includes in-frame clones alone and lacks a portion of them. This repertoire shows roughly 97,000 clones, approximately 74% found once; its top ten account for around 2.7%. Source: peripheral blood, taken from a patient treated with radiotherapy plus ipilimumab. Every receptor here comes from a human donor with non-small cell lung cancer who had a partial response to radiotherapy plus ipilimumab. Some clones in this sample may be carry-over from other donors' samples.

J is TRBJ1-1 and V is TRBV28; no firm D call. Germline V gives CDR1 MDHEN, CDR2 SYDVKM. Deletions cut 2 bases from V and 10 bases from J, with 8 bases between. This CDR3 has 11 residues. This CDR3 is CASSLTRVAFF. Written as DNA, the CDR3 is TGTGCCAGCAGTTTAACCCGGGTAGCTTTCTTT.

The gene calls are TRBV28 and TRBJ2-1, with 16 bases lining up with TRBD2. V gave up 5 bases and J gave up 11 bases; unmatched junction bases: 12. Germline V gene data show CDR1 as MDHEN and CDR2 as SYDVKM. CDR3 length: 17 residues. This CDR3 is CASSIKGLAGGSRQQFF. Written as DNA, the CDR3 is TGTGCCAGCAGTATAAAGGGACTAGCGGGGGGGTCGAGGCAGCAGTTCTTC. Complete variable domain (other parts from reference TRBV28 and TRBJ2-1): DVKVTQSSRYLVKRTGEKVFLECVQDMDHENMFWYRQDPGLGLRLIYFSYDVKMKEKGDIPEGYSVSREKKERFSLILESASTNQTSMYLCASSIKGLAGGSRQQFFGPGTRLTVL.

This clone is a singleton in its sample. The gene calls are TRBV14 and TRBJ2-1, with TRBD2 matching over 9 bases. The V segment lost 2 bases and the J segment 7 bases; nucleotides outside the gene matches: 6. Per the germline V gene, CDR1 is SGHDN and CDR2 is FVKESK. The CDR3 has 15 residues. Here the CDR3 reads CASSQPRGGRNEQFF. The CDR3 bases are TGTGCCAGCAGCCAACCGCGGGGGGGCCGAAATGAGCAGTTCTTC.

V and J are TRBV19 and TRBJ1-6; tentatively, D is TRBD1 (6 bases). Per germline, CDR1 LNHDA and CDR2 SQIVND (reference sequence). This CDR3 has 14 amino acids. V lost 9 bases and J 5 bases, leaving 14 bases between the germline ends. As DNA, the CDR3 is TGTGCCAGCAAGGTCAGACAGGATAATTCACCCCTCCACTTT. Its translation: CASKVRQDNSPLHF.

V gene TRBV28 combines with J gene TRBJ2-7, with 9 bases aligning to TRBD2. The CDR3 is 14 amino acids. The V and J ends lost 6 bases and 2 bases, in that order; junction bases with no gene match: 5. Germline V gene data show CDR1 as MDHEN and CDR2 as SYDVKM. The CDR3 sequence is CASRGAGGAYEQYF. Here the CDR3 DNA reads TGTGCCAGCAGGGGGGCGGGAGGGGCCTACGAGCAGTACTTC. The full variable domain, in which reference TRBV28 and TRBJ2-7 provide the parts outside the CDR3, is DVKVTQSSRYLVKRTGEKVFLECVQDMDHENMFWYRQDPGLGLRLIYFSYDVKMKEKGDIPEGYSVSREKKERFSLILESASTNQTSMYLCASRGAGGAYEQYFGPGTRLTVT.

This clone was seen repeatedly, ten times or more. The same CDR3 can be traced to other DNA sequences in this sample. V gene TRBV5-4 combines with J gene TRBJ2-7; 8 nucleotides match TRBD1. With 3 bases clipped from V and 3 bases from J, the junction kept 5 bases outside the gene matches. The CDR3 is made up of 14 amino acids. Germline V gene data show CDR1 as SGHNT and CDR2 as YYREEE (reference sequence). The CDR3 loop is CASSSDRGGYEQYF. The CDR3 nucleotides read TGTGCCAGCAGCTCCGACAGGGGTGGCTACGAGCAGTACTTC.

The V and J genes are TRBV5-6 and TRBJ2-3; tentatively, D is TRBD1 (5 bases). The V gene lost 2 bases and the J gene lost 1 base, with 11 bases spanning the gap. There are 15 residues in the CDR3. Germline CDR1 SGHDT, CDR2 YYEEEE. The chain's CDR3 is CASSFTPRGTDTQYF. In DNA form, the CDR3 reads TGTGCCAGCAGCTTTACTCCCAGGGGCACAGATACGCAGTATTTT.

About this clone itself: Mismatch with germline at one junction end may stem from a read error. J is TRBJ2-5 and V is TRBV7-3; tentative D call: TRBD2 (6 bases). This CDR3 spans 11 amino acids. Germline CDR1 and CDR2: SGHTA and FQGTGA. The chain's CDR3 is CRGRFQETQYF. As DNA, the CDR3 is TGCAGAGGGAGGTTCCAAGAGACCCAGTACTTC.

The chain combines TRBV9 with TRBJ2-2; a possible D gene is TRBD1 (5 bases). The CDR3 extends over 15 amino acids. Germline V gives CDR1 SGDLS, CDR2 YYNGEE. The germline V and J ends were trimmed by 1 base and 1 base, with 8 bases remaining between them. The CDR3 here is CASSVQGQNTGELFF. Written as DNA, the CDR3 is TGTGCCAGCAGCGTACAGGGTCAGAACACCGGGGAGCTGTTTTTT.

V usage is TRBV5-1 and J usage is TRBJ2-5; 13 bases match TRBD2. The CDR3 contains 17 residues. The ends lost 4 bases at V and 5 bases at J; junction bases unmatched: 11. Germline loops: CDR1 SGHRS, CDR2 YFSETQ. CDR3 in DNA: TGCGCCAGCAGCCGTGGACTAGCGGGGGATGGTCGGGAGACCCAGTACTTC. Its translation is CASSRGLAGDGRETQYF.

The chain combines TRBV7-6 with TRBJ2-7; maybe TRBD2 (6 bases). The CDR3 loop spans 12 amino acids. Trimming shortened V by 0 bases and J by 7 bases, and 7 bases separated the two germline ends. Germline V gives CDR1 SGHVS, CDR2 FNYEAQ. This CDR3 is CASSLAGGEQYF. DNA for the CDR3: TGTGCCAGCAGCTTAGCGGGGGGAGAGCAGTACTTC.

In its sample, this clone was seen a few times. This CDR3 reads CASSLEVFSEAFF. The CDR3 DNA reads TGTGCCAGCAGCTTGGAGGTGTTTAGTGAAGCTTTCTTT. This chain links TRBV7-9 with TRBJ1-1; no clear D gene. Trimming cost V 3 bases and J 7 bases, with 12 bases left between them. This CDR3 is 13 amino acids long. Germline assignment: CDR1 SEHNR and CDR2 FQNEAQ (reference sequence). The whole variable domain, remainder taken from reference TRBV7-9 and TRBJ1-1, is DTGVSQNPRHKITKRGQNVTFRCDPISEHNRLYWYRQTLGQGPEFLTYFQNEAQLEKSRLLSDRFSAERPKGSFSTLEIQRTEQGDSAMYLCASSLEVFSEAFFGQGTRLTVV.

The chain employs TRBV19 and TRBJ2-1; D possibly corresponds to TRBD2 (6 bases). CDR3 size: 14 residues. Germline assignment: CDR1 LNHDA and CDR2 SQIVND (reference sequence). The germline V and J ends were trimmed by 9 bases and 0 bases, with 12 bases remaining between them. CDR3 nucleotides: TGTGCCAGCACTCGGGGGAGCTCCTACAATGAGCAGTTCTTC. Translated: CASTRGSSYNEQFF.

The chain recombines TRBV2 with TRBJ2-1; TRBD2 agrees at 9 bases. Germline V lookup: CDR1 SNHLY, CDR2 FYNNEI. J was trimmed by 5 bases and V by 8 bases; bases with no gene match: 7. The CDR3 covers 14 residues. The CDR3 region is CASLSTSGHNEQFF. For the CDR3, the DNA is TGTGCCAGCTTATCGACTAGCGGCCACAATGAGCAGTTCTTC.

The chain uses TRBV18 and TRBJ2-5; D is undetermined. Germline V gene sequence: CDR1 KGHSH, CDR2 LQKENI. The length of the CDR3 is 14 residues. Deletions cut 2 bases from V and 1 base from J, with 8 bases between. For the CDR3, the DNA is TGTGCCAGCTCACCATCGGCAGGCCAAGAGACCCAGTACTTC. Translated, it gives CASSPSAGQETQYF.

Only a few counts were recorded for this clone. The V and J genes are TRBV6-1 and TRBJ2-7; 9 nucleotides line up with TRBD1. With 5 bases clipped from V and 2 bases from J, the junction kept 4 bases outside the gene matches. Germline CDR1 MNHNS, CDR2 SASEGT. The CDR3 length is 14 residues. The CDR3 loop is CASSWGQGPYEQYF. CDR3 in DNA: TGTGCCAGCAGTTGGGGACAGGGACCCTACGAGCAGTACTTC.

This clone was recorded only once. CDR3 in DNA: TGTGCCAGCAGCTGGGGACTAGACACAGATACGCAGTATTTT. Protein product: CASSWGLDTDTQYF. The rearrangement links TRBV9 to TRBJ2-3; the match to TRBD2 covers 8 bases. CDR1 is SGDLS, CDR2 YYNGEE, per germline. V lost 4 bases, J lost 2 bases, and 3 bases stayed unmatched. This CDR3 comprises 14 residues.

This chain joins TRBV7-2 and TRBJ1-2; D gene uncertain. CDR3 size: 14 residues. Germline V gene data show CDR1 as SGHTA and CDR2 as FQGNSA. V was trimmed by 5 bases and J by 5 bases, leaving 15 bases between them. The CDR3 region is CASSPSGIWYGYTF. The CDR3 bases are TGTGCCAGCAGCCCCAGCGGGATTTGGTATGGCTACACCTTC.

This clone has a handful of counts. This chain links TRBV4-1 with TRBJ1-3, with TRBD1 matching 7 bases. The ends lost 0 bases at V and 3 bases at J; junction bases unmatched: 5. CDR1 is MGHRA and CDR2 is YSYEKL in the germline V gene. This CDR3 is built from 16 residues. The CDR3: CASSQEGQRFGNTIYF. Here the CDR3 DNA reads TGCGCCAGCAGCCAAGAGGGACAGCGATTTGGAAACACCATATATTTT.